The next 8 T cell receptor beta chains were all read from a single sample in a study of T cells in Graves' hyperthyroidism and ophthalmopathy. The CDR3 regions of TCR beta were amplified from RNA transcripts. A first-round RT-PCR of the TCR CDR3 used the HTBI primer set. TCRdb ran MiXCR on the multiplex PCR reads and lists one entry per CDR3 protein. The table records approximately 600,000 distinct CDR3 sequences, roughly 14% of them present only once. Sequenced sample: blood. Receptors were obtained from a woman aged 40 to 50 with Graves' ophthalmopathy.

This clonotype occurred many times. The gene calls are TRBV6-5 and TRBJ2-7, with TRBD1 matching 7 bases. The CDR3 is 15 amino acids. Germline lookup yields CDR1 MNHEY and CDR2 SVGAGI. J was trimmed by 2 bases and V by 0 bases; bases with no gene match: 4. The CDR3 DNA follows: TGTGCCAGCAGTTACTCGGGGACAGATGCCTACGAGCAGTACTTC. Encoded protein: CASSYSGTDAYEQYF.

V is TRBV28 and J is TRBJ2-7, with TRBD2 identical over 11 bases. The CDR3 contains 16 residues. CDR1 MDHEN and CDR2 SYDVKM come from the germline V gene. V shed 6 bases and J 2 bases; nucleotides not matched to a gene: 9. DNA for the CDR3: TGTGCCAGCAGCCACATGACTAGCGGGACAACCTACGAGCAGTACTTC. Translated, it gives CASSHMTSGTTYEQYF.

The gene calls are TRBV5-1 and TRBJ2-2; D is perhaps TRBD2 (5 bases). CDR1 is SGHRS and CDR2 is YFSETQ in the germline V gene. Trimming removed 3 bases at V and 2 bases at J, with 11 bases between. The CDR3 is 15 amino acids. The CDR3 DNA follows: TGCGCCAGCAGCTCGACGAGGGTCAACACCGGGGAGCTGTTTTTT. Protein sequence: CASSSTRVNTGELFF.

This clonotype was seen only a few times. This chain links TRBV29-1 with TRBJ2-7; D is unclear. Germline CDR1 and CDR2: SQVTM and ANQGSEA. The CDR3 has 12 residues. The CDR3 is CSAEAGADEQYF. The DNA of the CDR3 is TGCTCCGCTGAAGCAGGAGCCGACGAGCAGTACTTC.

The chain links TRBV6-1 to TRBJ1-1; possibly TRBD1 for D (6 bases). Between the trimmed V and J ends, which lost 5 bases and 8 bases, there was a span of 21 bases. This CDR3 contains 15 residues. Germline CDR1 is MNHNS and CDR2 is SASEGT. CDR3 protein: CASSSRGEGLGEAFF. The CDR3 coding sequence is TGTGCCAGCAGTAGCAGGGGAGAGGGGCTAGGGGAAGCTTTCTTT.

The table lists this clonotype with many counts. The CDR3: CASSEDRGLRQETQYF. The CDR3 coding sequence is TGTGCCAGCAGCGAGGACAGGGGGCTCAGACAAGAGACCCAGTACTTC. The V call is TRBV5-5, the J call TRBJ2-5; TRBD1 matches 11 bases. V trimming: 4 bases; J trimming: 2 bases; junction bases outside the gene matches: 7. Germline CDR1 and CDR2: SGHKS and YYEKEE (reference sequence). The CDR3 extends over 16 amino acids.

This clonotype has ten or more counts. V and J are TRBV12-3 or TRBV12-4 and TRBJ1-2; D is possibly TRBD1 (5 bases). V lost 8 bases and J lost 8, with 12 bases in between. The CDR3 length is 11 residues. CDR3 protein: CASRGIRGYTF. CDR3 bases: TGTGCCAGCCGGGGGATTCGCGGCTACACCTTC.

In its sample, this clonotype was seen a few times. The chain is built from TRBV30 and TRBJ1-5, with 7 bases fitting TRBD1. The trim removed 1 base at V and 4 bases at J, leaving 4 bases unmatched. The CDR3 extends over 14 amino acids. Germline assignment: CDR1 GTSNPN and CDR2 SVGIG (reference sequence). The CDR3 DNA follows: TGTGCCTGGAGTGCGCAACAGGGGAATCAGCCCCAGCATTTT. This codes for CAWSAQQGNQPQHF.